The 30 T cell receptor beta chains reported below all come from one sample, sequenced in a study of cytomegalovirus exposure and HLA in healthy donors. It was with 60 Vbeta and 13 Jbeta primers that the PCR ran. TCRdb's table, derived via immunoSEQ multiplex PCR, lists solely in-frame clones and lacks some. The profile shows roughly 180,000 clones, roughly 85% of them singletons. Material: PBMCs. The receptors were gathered from a middle-aged man in good health and CMV-seropositive.

On this clone: Other DNA sequences in the sample encode the same CDR3. This chain joins TRBV5-1 and TRBJ1-3; D gene ambiguous. V dropped 4 bases and J dropped 0 bases, with 8 bases sitting between them. The CDR3 contains 14 residues. Germline assignment: CDR1 SGHRS and CDR2 YFSETQ. CDR3 region: CASSRTVSGNTIYF. The CDR3 nucleotides are TGCGCCAGCAGCCGCACAGTCTCTGGAAACACCATATATTTT.

The V call is TRBV5-1, the J call TRBJ2-5; 8 bases line up with TRBD1. J gave up 2 bases and V 1 base, and 4 bases lay outside the gene matches. Looked up from germline, CDR1 is SGHRS and CDR2 is YFSETQ. The CDR3 has 15 residues. This CDR3 is CASSLRTGGQETQYF. As DNA, the CDR3 is TGCGCCAGCAGCTTGCGTACAGGGGGTCAAGAGACCCAGTACTTC.

This chain connects TRBV4-1 to TRBJ1-1, with D perhaps TRBD1 (6 bases). Trimming shortened V by 5 bases and J by 2 bases, and 18 bases separated the two germline ends. The CDR3 has 16 residues. CDR1 MGHRA and CDR2 YSYEKL come from the germline V gene. This CDR3 reads CASSSILTTGNTEAFF. The DNA for the CDR3 is TGCGCCAGCAGCTCTATCCTTACGACAGGAAACACTGAAGCTTTCTTT.

This clone was seen only once. V gene TRBV7-9 combines with J gene TRBJ1-2; 11 bases fit TRBD1. CDR1 is SEHNR, CDR2 FQNEAQ, per germline (reference sequence). The CDR3 contains 15 residues. Trimming cost V 1 base and J 7 bases; bases outside gene matches: 5. The CDR3 protein is CASSLEGQGASGYTF. The CDR3, as DNA: TGTGCCAGCAGCTTAGAAGGACAGGGGGCGAGTGGCTACACCTTC.

This clone came up a few times. This chain uses TRBV7-9 with TRBJ2-5; the match to TRBD2 covers 7 bases. Germline values: CDR1 SEHNR, CDR2 FQNEAQ (reference sequence). The CDR3 loop spans 15 amino acids. V was pared by 4 bases and J by 1 base, with 6 bases of the junction left unmatched. The CDR3 region is CASSYRGGFQETQYF. The CDR3 nucleotides are TGTGCCAGCAGCTATCGCGGGGGATTCCAAGAGACCCAGTACTTC. Looking up the rest from reference TRBV7-9 and TRBJ2-5 gives the full variable domain: DTGVSQNPRHKITKRGQNVTFRCDPISEHNRLYWYRQTLGQGPEFLTYFQNEAQLEKSRLLSDRFSAERPKGSFSTLEIQRTEQGDSAMYLCASSYRGGFQETQYFGPGTRLLVL.

The V call is TRBV28, the J call TRBJ1-4; possibly TRBD1 for D (5 bases). Trimming shortened V by 3 bases and J by 5 bases, and 7 bases separated the two germline ends. The CDR3 is 13 residues long. Germline-derived CDR1 and CDR2 are MDHEN and SYDVKM. The CDR3 coding sequence is TGTGCCAGCAGTTTGGGGGGAAATGAAAAACTGTTTTTT. This gives the protein CASSLGGNEKLFF.

This chain connects TRBV2 to TRBJ2-2; D might be TRBD1 (6 bases). CDR3 size: 13 residues. Deletions cut 11 bases from V and 1 base from J, with 11 bases between. Looked up from germline, CDR1 is SNHLY and CDR2 is FYNNEI. In nucleotides, the CDR3 is TGTGCCGGAACACAGGGGAACACCGGGGAGCTGTTTTTT. It translates to CAGTQGNTGELFF.

This chain joins TRBV11-1 and TRBJ1-5, with D perhaps matching TRBD1 (5 bases). This CDR3 spans 13 amino acids. Trimming removed 5 bases from V and 5 bases from J, with 10 bases in between. Germline V gene lookup returns CDR1 SGHAT and CDR2 FQDESV (reference sequence). The CDR3 DNA is TGTGCCAGCAGCCAAACGGGGGATCAGCCCCAGCATTTT. Amino acid sequence: CASSQTGDQPQHF.

V is TRBV6-1 and J is TRBJ2-4; TRBD1 matches at 10 bases. Germline V gives CDR1 MNHNS, CDR2 SASEGT. The CDR3 runs 16 residues. V shed 2 bases, J shed 2 bases, and the junction held 3 bases outside the gene matches. In DNA, the CDR3 is TGTGCCAGCAGTGAATGGGACAGGGGTTCCAAAAACATTCAGTACTTC. This translates into CASSEWDRGSKNIQYF.

This clone has only one observation. V gene TRBV7-2 combines with J gene TRBJ1-2; maybe TRBD1 (5 bases). This CDR3 region has 12 residues. Trimming shortened V by 5 bases and J by 8 bases, and 12 bases separated the two germline ends. Germline CDR1 is SGHTA and CDR2 is FQGNSA. CDR3 protein: CASSVRQLGYTF. The CDR3 DNA follows: TGTGCCAGCAGCGTTCGACAGTTAGGCTACACCTTC.

The chain combines TRBV19 with TRBJ1-6, with 8 bases identical to TRBD1. The CDR3 runs 17 residues. V lost 3 bases to trimming and J lost 1 base; unmatched junction nucleotides: 5. The germline CDR1 and CDR2 sequences are LNHDA and SQIVND (reference sequence). CDR3 residues: CASSIGQGASYNSPLHF. The CDR3, as DNA: TGTGCCAGTAGTATTGGCCAGGGGGCATCCTATAATTCACCCCTCCACTTT. Full variable domain (outside the CDR3, taken from reference TRBV19 and TRBJ1-6): DGGITQSPKYLFRKEGQNVTLSCEQNLNHDAMYWYRQDPGQGLRLIYYSQIVNDFQKGDIAEGYSVSREKKESFPLTVTSAQKNPTAFYLCASSIGQGASYNSPLHFGNGTRLTVT.

This sequence joins TRBV7-9 and TRBJ2-5, with D possibly being TRBD1 (5 bases). The CDR3 consists of 14 residues. V was shortened by 4 bases and J by 3 bases, with 12 bases between the two germline ends. The V gene's germline CDR1 is SEHNR and CDR2 FQNEAQ (reference sequence). CDR3 loop: CASSSVTVKETQYF. The CDR3 DNA reads as TGTGCCAGCAGCTCCGTGACAGTCAAAGAGACCCAGTACTTC.

The rearrangement joins TRBV6-6 to TRBJ1-5; 7 bases line up with TRBD1. Germline V gene lookup returns CDR1 MNHNY and CDR2 SVGAGI (reference sequence). V lost 6 bases and J lost 0; bases outside the gene matches: 5. The CDR3 runs to 15 residues. CDR3 DNA: TGTGCCAGCAGCTTGACAGGGAATAGCAATCAGCCCCAGCATTTT. This codes for CASSLTGNSNQPQHF.

This chain connects TRBV5-8 to TRBJ2-3, with 9 bases aligning to TRBD2. The CDR3 runs to 16 residues. V dropped 4 bases and J dropped 2; count of bases not matched to a gene: 8. Germline CDR1 reads SGHTS; CDR2 reads YDEGEE. The CDR3 DNA follows: TGTGCCAGCAGCGACGGACTAGCGCCGACCACAGATACGCAGTATTTT. Protein sequence: CASSDGLAPTTDTQYF. The whole variable domain, remainder taken from reference TRBV5-8 and TRBJ2-3, is EAGVTQSPTHLIKTRGQQATLRCSPISGHTSVYWYQQALGLGLQFLLWYDEGEERNRGNFPPRFSGRQFPNYSSELNVNALELEDSALYLCASSDGLAPTTDTQYFGPGTRLTVL.

The chain employs TRBV5-1 and TRBJ2-5; 7 bases match TRBD2. The CDR3 sequence is 14 residues long. The trim removed 4 bases at V and 5 bases at J, leaving 8 bases unmatched. Germline-derived CDR1 and CDR2 are SGHRS and YFSETQ. DNA of the CDR3: TGCGCCAGCAGCCGGGGGGACTACGGTGAGACCCAGTACTTC. Its translation is CASSRGDYGETQYF. Full variable domain (rest looked up from reference TRBV5-1 and TRBJ2-5): KAGVTQTPRYLIKTRGQQVTLSCSPISGHRSVSWYQQTPGQGLQFLFEYFSETQRNKGNFPGRFSGRQFSNSRSEMNVSTLELGDSALYLCASSRGDYGETQYFGPGTRLLVL.

This clone occurred a few times. This chain joins TRBV7-2 and TRBJ1-1; D is unresolved. The CDR3 is 13 residues long. Germline CDR1 reads SGHTA; CDR2 reads FQGNSA. V was clipped by 4 bases and J by 11 bases, with 17 bases between them. The CDR3 here is CASSSAPLSGAFF. The CDR3 DNA reads TGTGCCAGCAGCTCCGCCCCCCTCAGCGGGGCTTTCTTT.

The genes are TRBV28 and TRBJ1-1; D possibly corresponds to TRBD1 (6 bases). Looked up from germline, CDR1 is MDHEN and CDR2 is SYDVKM. V shed 7 bases and J shed 8 bases, with 11 bases lying between them. The CDR3 loop spans 11 amino acids. For the CDR3, the DNA is TGTGCCAGCACCCACGGGACAGAAGCTTTCTTT. Its protein product is CASTHGTEAFF.

The genes are TRBV9 and TRBJ2-2; a weak D match, TRBD1 (6 bases). The CDR3 has 15 residues. Germline V lookup: CDR1 SGDLS, CDR2 YYNGEE. With 5 bases removed from V and 6 bases from J, the gap between germline ends came to 17 bases. This CDR3 reads CASRGGQGKSGELFF. The CDR3 DNA follows: TGTGCCAGCAGGGGCGGGCAGGGGAAATCCGGGGAGCTGTTTTTT.

This sequence joins TRBV2 and TRBJ1-2; D may be TRBD1 (5 bases). CDR1 and CDR2 (germline): SNHLY, FYNNEI. The CDR3 extends over 14 amino acids. V shed 4 bases and J shed 1 base, with 10 bases lying between them. In DNA form, the CDR3 reads TGTGCCAGCAGTGTGTGGCAGGGTAACTATGGCTACACCTTC. It codes for CASSVWQGNYGYTF.

The chain is built from TRBV5-6 and TRBJ2-1; TRBD1 is a possible D gene (6 bases). V lost 2 bases, J lost 5 bases, and 14 bases lay in between. The CDR3 is 15 residues long. The germline gives CDR1 SGHDT, CDR2 YYEEEE. The chain's CDR3 is CASSFPSAGDNEQFF. In nucleotides, the CDR3 is TGTGCCAGCAGCTTTCCGTCGGCAGGGGACAATGAGCAGTTCTTC.

This clone was counted only a few times. J is TRBJ2-7 and V is TRBV6-1, with a weak D call TRBD1 (7 bases). This CDR3 region has 14 residues. V was pared by 4 bases and J by 3 bases, with 13 bases between. Germline loops: CDR1 MNHNS, CDR2 SASEGT. CDR3 sequence: CASSGGDSRYEQYV. The CDR3 bases are TGTGCCAGCAGTGGGGGGGACAGCCGCTACGAGCAGTACGTC.

The chain joins TRBV7-6 to TRBJ2-5, with 15 bases matching TRBD2. Trimming removed 1 base from V and 3 bases from J; junction bases left unmatched: 12. Germline loops: CDR1 SGHVS, CDR2 FNYEAQ. The CDR3 extends over 20 amino acids. The CDR3 loop reads CASSLESLRTSGGAKETQYF. The CDR3 DNA reads as TGTGCCAGCAGCTTAGAGTCCTTGCGGACTAGCGGGGGGGCAAAAGAGACCCAGTACTTC.

Concerning this clone: Its ends do not fully match the called genes, so a read error is possible. This chain uses TRBV7-9 with TRBJ1-3, with 9 bases that match TRBD1. This CDR3 has 16 amino acids. Per the germline V gene, CDR1 is SEHNR and CDR2 is FQNEAQ (reference sequence). This CDR3 reads CSSSGNRGLTGNTIYF. Written as DNA, the CDR3 is TGTTCCAGCAGCGGAAACAGGGGGCTTACGGGAAACACCATATATTTT.

The J gene is TRBJ2-3, the V gene TRBV5-4; 9 bases fit TRBD1. The ends lost 5 bases at V and 14 bases at J; junction bases unmatched: 6. The germline V gene has CDR1 SGHNT and CDR2 YYREEE (reference sequence). The CDR3 spans 11 residues. CDR3 DNA sequence: TGTGCCAGCAGTGGACAGGGGCGTAGGTATTTT. Translated: CASSGQGRRYF.

The CDR3 sequence is CASRRPGLAQETQYF. CDR3 DNA: TGTGCCAGCAGGAGACCGGGACTAGCGCAAGAGACCCAGTACTTC. The V gene is TRBV6-1, the J gene TRBJ2-5; 10 bases are shared with TRBD2. Germline CDR1 and CDR2: MNHNS and SASEGT. J lost 2 bases, V lost 6 bases, and 6 bases had no gene match. The CDR3 extends over 15 amino acids.

V usage is TRBV5-6 and J usage is TRBJ2-7; 11 nucleotides match TRBD1. V lost 2 bases and J lost 2; bases outside the gene matches: 3. The CDR3 has 15 amino acids. Germline V gene lookup returns CDR1 SGHDT and CDR2 YYEEEE. The CDR3 DNA reads as TGTGCCAGCAGCTTCGGGACAGGGGGGGCCTACGAGCAGTACTTC. This sequence encodes CASSFGTGGAYEQYF.

This sequence joins TRBV6-5 and TRBJ2-3; possible D gene TRBD2, 6 bases. Trimming took off 2 bases at V and 5 bases at J, with 11 bases between the two ends. The CDR3 runs to 14 residues. The germline gives CDR1 MNHEY, CDR2 SVGAGI. CDR3 bases: TGTGCCAGCAGTTACGGGGACTTAATAGATACGCAGTATTTT. It yields the protein CASSYGDLIDTQYF.

The J gene is TRBJ2-2, the V gene TRBV5-4; D possibly corresponds to TRBD1 (6 bases). The CDR3 length is 15 residues. Per the germline V gene, CDR1 is SGHNT and CDR2 is YYREEE (reference sequence). V lost 5 bases to trimming and J lost 5 bases, with 16 bases between them. CDR3 region: CASSDPGQVTGELFF. CDR3 in DNA: TGTGCCAGCAGTGATCCGGGACAAGTGACCGGGGAGCTGTTTTTT.

The chain combines TRBV28 with TRBJ2-2; 8 bases are shared with TRBD2. V lost 2 bases and J lost 3; bases outside the gene matches: 2. Germline V gives CDR1 MDHEN, CDR2 SYDVKM. The CDR3 sequence is 15 residues long. The CDR3, as DNA: TGTGCCAGCAGTTTAGCGGGGGGTCACACCGGGGAGCTGTTTTTT. Translating it yields CASSLAGGHTGELFF.

J is TRBJ2-7 and V is TRBV6-1, with D tentatively TRBD1 (6 bases). From germline, CDR1 is MNHNS and CDR2 SASEGT. V lost 4 bases to trimming and J lost 3 bases, with 16 bases between them. CDR3 length: 15 amino acids. The CDR3: CASSGTSGHYYEQYF. The CDR3 nucleotides are TGTGCCAGCAGTGGGACCTCGGGACACTACTACGAGCAGTACTTC.